This paragraph covers one T cell receptor beta chain sequence. This sample was taken from a study of blood T cell repertoires in COVID-19. Study in general: Acute and convalescent COVID-19 specimens originated in the United States, Italy and Spain. PBMCs, B-cell-depleted T cells, or T cells provided the cDNA or gDNA that made up the material.

Original methodology: By means of reference gene primer amplification, nucleated cell counts were estimated. Using immunoSEQ multiplex PCR, the repertoire was profiled, and TCRdb retains in-frame clones only, with some absent. V and J calls plus clone size are reproduced from that table; the DNA served to infer D and trimming. The data contain tens of thousands of clones, roughly 86% of them seen just once; the ten biggest clones take up around 4%. The TCR sequence derives from a man aged 50 or older with acute or convalescent COVID-19. Sample: peripheral blood.

Here the CDR3 reads CASSPVDARVTDTQYF. The DNA for the CDR3 is TGTGCCAGCAGCCCCGTCGATGCCCGGGTTACAGATACGCAGTATTTT. This chain links TRBV7-9 with TRBJ2-3; D uncertain. This CDR3 is built from 16 residues. V lost 5 bases and J 3 bases, leaving 18 bases between the germline ends. Germline CDR1 is SEHNR and CDR2 is FQNEAQ (reference sequence).